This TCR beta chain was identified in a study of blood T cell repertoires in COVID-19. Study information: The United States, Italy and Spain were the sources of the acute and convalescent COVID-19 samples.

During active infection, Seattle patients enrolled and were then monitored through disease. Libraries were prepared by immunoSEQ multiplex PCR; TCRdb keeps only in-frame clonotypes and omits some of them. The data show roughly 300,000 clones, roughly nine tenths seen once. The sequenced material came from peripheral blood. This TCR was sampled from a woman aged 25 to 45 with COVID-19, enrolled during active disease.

The CDR3 protein is CASSQLAASYNEQFF. The DNA of the CDR3 is TGTGCCAGCAGCCAACTAGCTGCGTCCTACAATGAGCAGTTCTTC. The chain uses TRBV7-9 and TRBJ2-1; perhaps TRBD2 as D (6 bases). Germline V gives CDR1 SEHNR, CDR2 FQNEAQ (reference sequence). V gave up 5 bases and J gave up 1 base, with 12 bases separating them. CDR3 length: 15 residues. The full variable domain, its missing parts supplied by reference TRBV7-9 and TRBJ2-1, is DTGVSQNPRHKITKRGQNVTFRCDPISEHNRLYWYRQTLGQGPEFLTYFQNEAQLEKSRLLSDRFSAERPKGSFSTLEIQRTEQGDSAMYLCASSQLAASYNEQFFGPGTRLTVL.